Listed here are 6 T cell receptor beta chains from one sample, sequenced in a study of cytomegalovirus exposure and HLA in healthy donors. This PCR relied on a set of 60 Vbeta primers and 13 Jbeta primers. Data came from immunoSEQ multiplex PCR; TCRdb stores just in-frame clones and leaves some out. Reported are about 88,000 clones; the ten largest clones contain about 6%. Sequenced sample: PBMCs. The receptors were gathered from a girl between 5 and 17 years old in good health and CMV-seropositive.

The rearrangement uses TRBV6-5 and TRBJ1-2; D not certain. V dropped 4 bases and J dropped 6 bases, with 18 bases sitting between them. This CDR3 region has 15 residues. In germline, CDR1 is MNHEY, CDR2 SVGAGI. The CDR3 region is CASSLEFRVLDGYTF. The CDR3 coding sequence is TGTGCCAGCAGTTTAGAATTCCGGGTATTGGATGGCTACACCTTC.

The V gene is TRBV5-1, the J gene TRBJ2-7; 7 positions agree with TRBD1. Germline V gene data show CDR1 as SGHRS and CDR2 as YFSETQ. CDR3 size: 13 residues. The junction had 6 bases not matched to a gene; V was cut back by 3 bases and J by 6 bases. Here the CDR3 reads CASSWDSQGEQYF. As DNA, the CDR3 is TGCGCCAGCAGCTGGGACAGCCAGGGCGAGCAGTACTTC.

The chain uses TRBV7-8 and TRBJ1-2; the match to TRBD1 covers 7 bases. The CDR3 contains 14 residues. Trimming at V came to 5 bases and at J to 5 bases, leaving 8 bases not matched to a gene. The germline CDR1 and CDR2 sequences are SGHVS and FQNEAQ. Here the CDR3 reads CASSPGGSVYGYTF. The DNA of the CDR3 is TGTGCCAGCAGCCCAGGGGGGAGTGTATATGGCTACACCTTC.

V is TRBV27 and J is TRBJ2-5; perhaps TRBD2 as D (5 bases). In germline, CDR1 is MNHEY, CDR2 SMNVEV (reference sequence). The CDR3 runs 14 residues. The V gene lost 4 bases and the J gene lost 5 bases, with 14 bases spanning the gap. The CDR3 DNA sequence: TGTGCCAGCAGTTCCCCTGCCGGCGGGGAGACCCAGTACTTC. It is translated as CASSSPAGGETQYF.

Frequency places this clone as medium-sized (0.01 to 0.1%). The rearrangement uses TRBV7-9 and TRBJ1-2; D ambiguous. The CDR3 contains 13 residues. CDR1 is SEHNR and CDR2 is FQNEAQ in the germline V gene (reference sequence). V was trimmed by 2 bases and J by 8 bases, leaving 12 bases between them. CDR3 in DNA: TGTGCCAGCAGCTTAAGGGAGAGAGAAGGCTACACCTTC. It encodes CASSLREREGYTF.

V is TRBV5-1 and J is TRBJ2-1; 9 bases line up with TRBD2. Germline CDR1 and CDR2: SGHRS and YFSETQ. CDR3 length: 15 amino acids. J lost 5 bases, V lost 3 bases, and 6 bases had no gene match. Written as DNA, the CDR3 is TGCGCCAGCAGCTGGAGCGGGGGGCGGGACAATGAGCAGTTCTTC. Residues: CASSWSGGRDNEQFF.